These 17 T cell receptor beta chains were sequenced from one sample in a study of T cell repertoires in cytomegalovirus infection. TCRdb re-called the reads through MiXCR, storing one row per CDR3 protein. The sample has a few hundred thousand distinct CDR3 sequences; roughly 29% are singletons. These receptors are not linked to any known antigen. The source was cultured PBMCs, collected from culture after CMV antigen stimulation. These receptors came from a human donor in good health (CMV status not recorded). Some clones in this sample may be carry-over from other donors' samples.

The chain joins TRBV12-3 or TRBV12-4 to TRBJ2-7; 9 nucleotides match TRBD2. J lost 0 bases, V lost 7 bases, and 16 bases had no gene match. The CDR3 is 18 residues long. CDR3 in DNA: TGTGCCAGCACCTCGAAATATAGCGGGAGTTTCGGCTCCTACGAGCAGTACTTC. Translating it yields CASTSKYSGSFGSYEQYF.

This chain links TRBV7-9 with TRBJ1-1; 7 nucleotides align to TRBD1. The V and J ends lost 6 bases and 7 bases, in that order; junction bases with no gene match: 5. The CDR3 consists of 12 residues. Per germline, CDR1 SEHNR and CDR2 FQNEAQ (reference sequence). The CDR3 region has the DNA TGTGCCAGCAGGGCGGGGACAGTTGAAGCTTTCTTT. Its protein is CASRAGTVEAFF.

The chain combines TRBV7-9 with TRBJ1-2, with 11 bases matching TRBD1. This CDR3 has 16 residues. Germline lookup yields CDR1 SEHNR and CDR2 FQNEAQ (reference sequence). Unmatched junction bases numbered 1, after V lost 0 bases and J lost 1 base. The CDR3, as DNA: TGTGCCAGCAGCTTAGCGGGGACAGGGGGTAACTATGGCTACACCTTC. This encodes CASSLAGTGGNYGYTF.

The V gene is TRBV18, the J gene TRBJ1-1, with D perhaps matching TRBD1 (6 bases). Trimming took off 4 bases at V and 0 bases at J, with 12 bases between the two ends. CDR3 size: 15 residues. The germline CDR1 and CDR2 sequences are KGHSH and LQKENI. CDR3 sequence reads: CASSQYRAVNTEAFF. The CDR3, as DNA: TGTGCCAGCTCACAGTACAGGGCTGTGAACACTGAAGCTTTCTTT. Full variable domain (missing parts from reference TRBV18 and TRBJ1-1): NAGVMQNPRHLVRRRGQEARLRCSPMKGHSHVYWYRQLPEEGLKFMVYLQKENIIDESGMPKERFSAEFPKEGPSILRIQQVVRGDSAAYFCASSQYRAVNTEAFFGQGTRLTVV.

This chain connects TRBV12-3 or TRBV12-4 to TRBJ1-1; D perhaps matches TRBD1 (6 bases). CDR3 size: 14 residues. The germline V and J ends were trimmed by 6 bases and 5 bases, with 16 bases remaining between them. CDR3: CASRYRAPGTEAFF. The CDR3, as DNA: TGTGCCAGCAGGTACAGGGCCCCAGGGACTGAAGCTTTCTTT.

This clonotype was seen a few times. The chain has TRBV7-4 and TRBJ1-2; D is undetermined. The CDR3 covers 13 residues. Germline CDR1 reads SGHVT; CDR2 reads SQSDAQ. The ends were cut back, 1 base at V and 1 base at J, with 4 bases in the middle. The DNA for the CDR3 is TGTGCCAGCAGCTTAGAAGTTAACTATGGCTACACCTTC. Encoded protein: CASSLEVNYGYTF.

The chain links TRBV6-1 to TRBJ1-2; 11 bases are a match to TRBD1. CDR1 MNHNS and CDR2 SASEGT come from the germline V gene. The CDR3 spans 16 residues. Trimming removed 8 bases from V and 7 bases from J; junction bases left unmatched: 15. CDR3 protein: CASQTRLGQGAAGYTF. CDR3 bases: TGTGCCAGCCAGACACGCCTTGGACAGGGGGCTGCTGGCTACACCTTC.

This clonotype was recorded at least ten times. The chain carries TRBV5-6 and TRBJ2-5; tentative D call: TRBD1 (8 bases). In germline, CDR1 is SGHDT, CDR2 YYEEEE. The CDR3 is 15 amino acids. V gave up 3 bases and J gave up 4 bases, with 16 bases separating them. The chain's CDR3 is CASSWTGPGGETQYF. The CDR3 DNA reads TGTGCCAGCAGCTGGACAGGGCCGGGAGGAGAGACCCAGTACTTC.

The V gene is TRBV7-6, the J gene TRBJ2-1; no clear D gene. CDR3 size: 15 residues. Deletions cut 5 bases from V and 1 base from J, with 12 bases between. The germline CDR1 and CDR2 sequences are SGHVS and FNYEAQ. The CDR3 loop is CASSPRAASYNEQFF. The CDR3 DNA reads as TGTGCCAGCAGCCCCCGGGCGGCGTCCTACAATGAGCAGTTCTTC.

This chain links TRBV18 with TRBJ2-3; a weak D match, TRBD2 (5 bases). The CDR3 covers 14 residues. V lost 6 bases and J 8 bases, leaving 18 bases between the germline ends. Germline V gives CDR1 KGHSH, CDR2 LQKENI. The CDR3 loop is CASSPVGGRVTQYF. Here the CDR3 DNA reads TGTGCCAGCTCCCCTGTCGGAGGCAGAGTTACGCAGTATTTT. Together with reference TRBV18 and TRBJ2-3, the CDR3 gives the full variable domain: NAGVMQNPRHLVRRRGQEARLRCSPMKGHSHVYWYRQLPEEGLKFMVYLQKENIIDESGMPKERFSAEFPKEGPSILRIQQVVRGDSAAYFCASSPVGGRVTQYFGPGTRLTVL.

This clonotype was observed a few times. V is TRBV12-3 or TRBV12-4 and J is TRBJ2-1, with D unresolved. This CDR3 has 14 residues. Trimming stripped 8 bases from V and 0 bases from J, with 11 bases between. This CDR3 reads CASFRPPSYNEQFF. The DNA for the CDR3 is TGTGCCAGCTTCCGCCCCCCCTCCTACAATGAGCAGTTCTTC.

The chain combines TRBV7-3 with TRBJ1-1; 7 bases align to TRBD1. This CDR3 spans 15 amino acids. With V trimmed by 6 bases and J by 3 bases, 10 bases remained unmatched. Germline-derived CDR1 and CDR2 are SGHTA and FQGTGA. The CDR3 DNA reads as TGTGCCAGCAGACAAACACAGGGGCAATACACTGAAGCTTTCTTT. This encodes CASRQTQGQYTEAFF.

The chain carries TRBV6-1 and TRBJ2-7, with TRBD1 identical over 9 bases. This CDR3 is 14 amino acids long. Germline V lookup: CDR1 MNHNS, CDR2 SASEGT. Trimming removed 4 bases from V and 0 bases from J; junction bases left unmatched: 1. CDR3 DNA: TGTGCCAGCAGTGGGGGACAGGGCTCCTACGAGCAGTACTTC. It translates to CASSGGQGSYEQYF.

This clonotype appeared a few times. The genes are TRBV28 and TRBJ1-3; D uncertain. The V and J ends lost 8 bases and 0 bases respectively, with 11 bases between them. Germline lookup yields CDR1 MDHEN and CDR2 SYDVKM. CDR3 length equals 14 residues. CDR3: CASGERFSGNTIYF. The CDR3 DNA reads TGTGCCAGCGGGGAACGGTTCTCTGGAAACACCATATATTTT.

CDR3 region: CASSQAGQGYNEQFF. The CDR3 DNA is TGTGCCAGCAGCCAAGCGGGACAGGGGTACAATGAGCAGTTCTTC. The gene calls are TRBV3-1 and TRBJ2-1, with 10 bases fitting TRBD1. The V gene's germline CDR1 is LGHDT and CDR2 YNNKEL (reference sequence). The CDR3 runs to 15 residues. Germline trimming cut 1 base from V and 4 bases from J; bases unmatched to any gene: 1.

The V call is TRBV5-1, the J call TRBJ2-4; tentative D call: TRBD1 (5 bases). This CDR3 spans 13 amino acids. Trimming removed 0 bases at V and 9 bases at J, with 10 bases between. Germline assignment: CDR1 SGHRS and CDR2 YFSETQ. CDR3 nucleotides: TGCGCCAGCAGCTTGGAAGGGGAAGGCATTCAGTACTTC. This gives the protein CASSLEGEGIQYF.

The rearrangement links TRBV28 to TRBJ1-2; 7 bases are shared with TRBD1. The CDR3 covers 14 residues. CDR1 is MDHEN, CDR2 SYDVKM, per germline. V trimming: 2 bases; J trimming: 6 bases; junction bases outside the gene matches: 6. CDR3: CASSLLTGDHGYTF. CDR3 bases: TGTGCCAGCAGTTTACTAACAGGGGACCATGGCTACACCTTC.